This paragraph reports one TCR beta chain. The antigen remains undetermined. V was pared by 4 bases and J by 3 bases, with 12 bases between. The CDR3 spans 14 residues. Germline CDR1 reads SGHRS; CDR2 reads YFSETQ. These data originate in a study of T cell repertoires in cytomegalovirus infection. For the study at large: Indications of both CMV infection and matching HLA type were provided by public TCR beta signatures.

Overall study findings and caveats: Within the response measured ex vivo, HLA-C-restricted CMV-specific TCR beta clonotypes were dominant.

TCRdb processed the reads anew with MiXCR; each CDR3 protein has one entry. The sample lists 150,000 to 200,000 distinct CDR3 sequences; approximately 20% were seen once. The rearrangement joins TRBV5-1 to TRBJ2-3; TRBD1 might be the D (6 bases). The clonotype was recovered from a human donor in good health (CMV status not recorded). Some clones in this sample may be carry-over from other donors' samples. Sequenced sample: PBMCs. For the CDR3, the DNA is TGCGCCAGCAGCCAGGACAGTACGACAGATACGCAGTATTTT. It is translated as CASSQDSTTDTQYF.